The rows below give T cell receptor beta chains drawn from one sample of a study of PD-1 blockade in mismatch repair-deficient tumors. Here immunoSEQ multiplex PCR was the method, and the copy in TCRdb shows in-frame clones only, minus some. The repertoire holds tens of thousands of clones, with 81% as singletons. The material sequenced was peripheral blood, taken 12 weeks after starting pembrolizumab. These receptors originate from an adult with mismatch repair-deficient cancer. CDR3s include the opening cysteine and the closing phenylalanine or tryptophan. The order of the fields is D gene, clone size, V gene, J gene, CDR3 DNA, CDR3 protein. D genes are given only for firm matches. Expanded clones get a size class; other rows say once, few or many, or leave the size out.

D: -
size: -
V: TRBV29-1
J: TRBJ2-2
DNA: TGCAGCATTAAGGGACCCGAGATAAACACCGGGGAGCTGTTTTTT
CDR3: CSIKGPEINTGELFF

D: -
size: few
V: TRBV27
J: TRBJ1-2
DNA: TGTGCCAGCAGTCCGAACGGGGGCTATGGCTACACCTTC
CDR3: CASSPNGGYGYTF

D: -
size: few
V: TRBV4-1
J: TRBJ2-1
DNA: TGCGCCAGCAGCCAAGATCCCCACAATGAGCAGTTCTTC
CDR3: CASSQDPHNEQFF

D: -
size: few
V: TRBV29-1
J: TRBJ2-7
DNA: TGCAGCGTTCCCGGGACTCAGGCCTACGAGCAGTACTTC
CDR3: CSVPGTQAYEQYF

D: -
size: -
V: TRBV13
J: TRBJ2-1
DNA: TGTGCCAGCAGCGACCGACAGTCCCCCTACAATGAGCAGTTCTTC
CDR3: CASSDRQSPYNEQFF

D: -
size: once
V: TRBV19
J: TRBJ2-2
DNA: TGTGCCAGTAGTGGGCGGCCAGGGGAGTACACCGGGGAGCTGTTTTTT
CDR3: CASSGRPGEYTGELFF

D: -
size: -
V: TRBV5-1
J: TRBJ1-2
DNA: TGCGCCAGCCATGATACCGGGACTCAAGGGGTCTATGGCTACACCTTC
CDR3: CASHDTGTQGVYGYTF

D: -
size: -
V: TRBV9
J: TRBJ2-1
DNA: TGTGCCAGCAGCGGAATCGCAGACAATGAGCAGTTCTTC
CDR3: CASSGIADNEQFF

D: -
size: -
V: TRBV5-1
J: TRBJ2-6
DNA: TGCGCCAGCAGCTCGAGGCCCCGGGCCGGGGCCAACGTCCTGACTTTC
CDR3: CASSSRPRAGANVLTF

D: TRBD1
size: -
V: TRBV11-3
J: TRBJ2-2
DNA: TGTGCCAGCAGCTCGCGGCAAGGGACAGGGGGCTCCGGGGAGCTGTTTTTT
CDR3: CASSSRQGTGGSGELFF

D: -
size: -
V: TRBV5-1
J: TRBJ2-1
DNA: TGCGCCAGCAGCCCAGGGGGAGCGGGAATAAGGGTGCAGTTCTTC
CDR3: CASSPGGAGIRVQFF

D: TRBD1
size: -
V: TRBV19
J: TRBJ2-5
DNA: TGTGCCAGTAGAATGACAGGGGAAGAGACCCAGTACTTC
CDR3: CASRMTGEETQYF

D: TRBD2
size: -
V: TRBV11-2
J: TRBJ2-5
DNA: TGTGCCAGCAGCCGGACTAGCTTGAAGGAGACCCAGTACTTC
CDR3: CASSRTSLKETQYF

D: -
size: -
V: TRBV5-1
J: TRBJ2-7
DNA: TGCGCCAGCAGCTACGGACAGTCCTACGAGCAGTACTTC
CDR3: CASSYGQSYEQYF

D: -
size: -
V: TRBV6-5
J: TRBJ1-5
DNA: TGTGCCAGCAGCTCCTATTTCGATCAGCCCCAGCATTTT
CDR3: CASSSYFDQPQHF

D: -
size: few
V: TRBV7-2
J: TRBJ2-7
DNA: TGTGCCAGCAGCCCAAGGACCTCTACCTACGAGCAGTACTTC
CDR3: CASSPRTSTYEQYF

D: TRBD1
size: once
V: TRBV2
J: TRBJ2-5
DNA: TGTGCCAGCAGAGACCGACAGGGGGCCGAGACCCAGTACTTC
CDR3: CASRDRQGAETQYF

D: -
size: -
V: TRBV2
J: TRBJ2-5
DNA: TGTGCCAGCAGGGTGGCAACAAGCCAAGAGACCCAGTACTTC
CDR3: CASRVATSQETQYF